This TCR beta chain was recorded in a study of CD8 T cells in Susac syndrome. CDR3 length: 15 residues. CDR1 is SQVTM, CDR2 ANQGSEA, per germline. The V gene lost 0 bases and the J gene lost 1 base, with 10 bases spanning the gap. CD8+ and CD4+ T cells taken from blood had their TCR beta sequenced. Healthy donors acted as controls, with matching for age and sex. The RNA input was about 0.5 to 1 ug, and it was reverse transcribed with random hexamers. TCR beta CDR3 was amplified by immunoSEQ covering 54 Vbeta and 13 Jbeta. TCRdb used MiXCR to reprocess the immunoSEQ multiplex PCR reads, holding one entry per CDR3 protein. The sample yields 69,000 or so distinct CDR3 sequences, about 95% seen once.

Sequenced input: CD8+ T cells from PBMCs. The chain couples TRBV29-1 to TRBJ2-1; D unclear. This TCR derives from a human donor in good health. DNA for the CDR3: TGCAGCGTTGAAGACCCCGGTCCTTCCTACAATGAGCAGTTCTTC. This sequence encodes CSVEDPGPSYNEQFF.